These 5 T cell receptor beta chains came from one sample sequenced in a study of cytomegalovirus exposure and HLA in healthy donors. The data were produced by immunoSEQ multiplex PCR, yet TCRdb's version contains in-frame clones alone and is incomplete. Among 70,000 or so clones listed, roughly 92% were seen once. The source material was PBMCs. Receptors were obtained from a woman younger than 30 in good health and CMV-seropositive.

The V and J genes are TRBV15 and TRBJ2-2; 7 nucleotides line up with TRBD2. The trim removed 0 bases at V and 3 bases at J, leaving 7 bases unmatched. Per the germline V gene, CDR1 is LNHNV and CDR2 is YYDKDF (reference sequence). This CDR3 has 17 residues. The CDR3 nucleotides are TGTGCCACCAGCAGAGATGAGAGGGGAGGGGACACCGGGGAGCTGTTTTTT. This sequence encodes CATSRDERGGDTGELFF.

The V call is TRBV19, the J call TRBJ1-2, with TRBD1 matching 8 bases. CDR3 length equals 17 residues. Germline-derived CDR1 and CDR2 are LNHDA and SQIVND (reference sequence). With 6 bases clipped from V and 3 bases from J, the junction kept 15 bases outside the gene matches. CDR3 residues: CASRPGTGAVRDYGYTF. Written as DNA, the CDR3 is TGTGCCAGTAGACCCGGGACAGGTGCGGTTAGGGACTATGGCTACACCTTC.

The chain has TRBV9 and TRBJ2-2; 7 bases map to TRBD1. The germline gives CDR1 SGDLS, CDR2 YYNGEE. The CDR3 totals 15 residues. V trimming: 3 bases; J trimming: 2 bases; junction bases outside the gene matches: 4. CDR3 nucleotides: TGTGCCAGCAGCGCCGGGACAGTCAACACCGGGGAGCTGTTTTTT. It specifies CASSAGTVNTGELFF.

This chain uses TRBV19 with TRBJ1-1; the D is unclear. Germline values: CDR1 LNHDA, CDR2 SQIVND (reference sequence). The CDR3 runs to 13 residues. Trimming left V 3 bases short and J 0 bases short, with 5 bases between. CDR3: CASSITVNTEAFF. The CDR3 DNA follows: TGTGCCAGTAGTATCACGGTGAACACTGAAGCTTTCTTT.

The V and J genes are TRBV10-1 and TRBJ2-3; D not certain. The CDR3 length is 13 residues. Germline V gives CDR1 WNHNN, CDR2 SYGVQD (reference sequence). Trimming pared 0 bases from V and 6 bases from J, leaving 7 bases between. CDR3 protein: CASSESYRDTQYF. Here the CDR3 DNA reads TGCGCCAGCAGTGAGTCGTATCGGGATACGCAGTATTTT.